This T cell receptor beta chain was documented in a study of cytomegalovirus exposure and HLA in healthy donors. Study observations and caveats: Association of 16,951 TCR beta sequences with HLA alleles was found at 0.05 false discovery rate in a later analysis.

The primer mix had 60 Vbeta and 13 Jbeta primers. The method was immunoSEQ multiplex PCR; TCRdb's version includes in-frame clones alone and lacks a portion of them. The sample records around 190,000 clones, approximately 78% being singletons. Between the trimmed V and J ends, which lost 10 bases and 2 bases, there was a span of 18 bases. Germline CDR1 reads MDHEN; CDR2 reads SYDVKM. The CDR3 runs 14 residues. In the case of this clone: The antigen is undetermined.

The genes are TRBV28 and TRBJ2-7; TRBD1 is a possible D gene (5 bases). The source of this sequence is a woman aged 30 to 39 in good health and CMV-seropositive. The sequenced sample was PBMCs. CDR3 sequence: CATRLLTEPYEQYF. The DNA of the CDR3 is TGTGCCACCCGATTATTGACAGAACCCTACGAGCAGTACTTC.